This entry features one T cell receptor (beta chain) sequence. V shed 2 bases and J 5 bases; nucleotides not matched to a gene: 7. Per the germline V gene, CDR1 is SGHVS and CDR2 is FNYEAQ. The CDR3 sequence is 15 residues long. Assay used: immunoSEQ multiplex PCR; TCRdb lists only in-frame clones, some missing. The top ten hold approximately 6.5% of the sample, which has under 40,000 clones, 90% to 95% seen once. The data derive from a study of preoperative IRX-2 immunotherapy in early breast cancer. Treatment defined: preoperative locoregional IRX-2 cytokine immunotherapy. The receptor was isolated from a human donor with breast cancer. The chain recombines TRBV7-6 with TRBJ1-1; TRBD1 aligns across 8 bases. The sample was collected from a patient treated with IRX-2 immunotherapy. This CDR3 reads CASSLRGQGATEAFF. The CDR3 bases are TGTGCCAGCAGCTTAAGGGGGCAGGGGGCAACTGAAGCTTTCTTT. Full variable domain (outside the CDR3, taken from reference TRBV7-6 and TRBJ1-1): GAGVSQSPRYKVTKRGQDVALRCDPISGHVSLYWYRQALGQGPEFLTYFNYEAQQDKSGLPNDRFSAERPEGSISTLTIQRTEQRDSAMYRCASSLRGQGATEAFFGQGTRLTVV.